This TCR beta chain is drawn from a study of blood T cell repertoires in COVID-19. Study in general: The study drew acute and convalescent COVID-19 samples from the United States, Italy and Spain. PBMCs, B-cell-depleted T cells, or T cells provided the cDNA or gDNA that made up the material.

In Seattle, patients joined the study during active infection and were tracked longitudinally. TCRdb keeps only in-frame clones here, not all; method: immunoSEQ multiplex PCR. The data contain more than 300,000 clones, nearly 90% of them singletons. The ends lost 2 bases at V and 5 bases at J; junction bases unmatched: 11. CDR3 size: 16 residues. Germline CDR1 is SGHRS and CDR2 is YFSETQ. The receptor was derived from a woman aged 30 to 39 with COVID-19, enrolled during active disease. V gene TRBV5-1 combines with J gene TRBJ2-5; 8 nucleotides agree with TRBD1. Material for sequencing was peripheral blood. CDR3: CASSLGDRGLDETQYF. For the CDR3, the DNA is TGCGCCAGCAGCTTAGGAGACAGGGGACTTGACGAGACCCAGTACTTC.